This TCR beta chain comes out of a study of T-cell reconstitution after alpha-beta-depleted transplantation in children. The CDR3 is 15 residues long. Trimming removed 3 bases from V and 4 bases from J, with 15 bases in between. Looked up from germline, CDR1 is KGHSH and CDR2 is LQKENI. This clonotype was recorded many times. As it was prepared, the TCRbeta library received unique molecular identifiers. TCRdb ran MiXCR on the PCR reads and lists one entry per CDR3 protein. The repertoire has about 29,000 distinct CDR3 sequences, roughly 6.3% of them found once; the top ten carry 7%. This TCR was sampled from a male patient aged 10 to 17 who had a stem cell transplant for acute myeloid leukemia, so the T cells may come from the graft donor. The rearrangement links TRBV18 to TRBJ1-2; D remains ambiguous. Sequenced here: PBMCs, mostly from graft donor cells, sampled 180 days after TCRalphabeta/CD19-depleted stem cell transplant. The chain's CDR3 is CASSPLSDIRYGYTF. The CDR3 nucleotides are TGTGCCAGCTCACCCCTTTCCGATATCCGCTATGGCTACACCTTC.